The entry below gives a single T cell receptor (beta chain) sequence along with its context. The source of the sample is a study of cytomegalovirus exposure and HLA in healthy donors. The CDR3 is 16 amino acids. CDR1 is SGHRS, CDR2 YFSETQ, per germline. The junction had 6 bases not matched to a gene; V was cut back by 0 bases and J by 7 bases. The table came from immunoSEQ multiplex PCR; TCRdb's copy has only in-frame clones and leaves some out. Altogether more than 95,000 clones are present, roughly 90% being singletons, with the ten largest covering 1.5% to 2.5%. Sequencing was performed on PBMCs. The chain recombines TRBV5-1 with TRBJ2-2; TRBD2 matches at 10 bases. This receptor was identified in a woman aged 18-29 years in good health and CMV-seronegative. CDR3 sequence reads: CASSLASSGGGGELFF. In DNA, the CDR3 is TGCGCCAGCAGCTTGGCCTCTAGCGGGGGCGGCGGGGAGCTGTTTTTT.